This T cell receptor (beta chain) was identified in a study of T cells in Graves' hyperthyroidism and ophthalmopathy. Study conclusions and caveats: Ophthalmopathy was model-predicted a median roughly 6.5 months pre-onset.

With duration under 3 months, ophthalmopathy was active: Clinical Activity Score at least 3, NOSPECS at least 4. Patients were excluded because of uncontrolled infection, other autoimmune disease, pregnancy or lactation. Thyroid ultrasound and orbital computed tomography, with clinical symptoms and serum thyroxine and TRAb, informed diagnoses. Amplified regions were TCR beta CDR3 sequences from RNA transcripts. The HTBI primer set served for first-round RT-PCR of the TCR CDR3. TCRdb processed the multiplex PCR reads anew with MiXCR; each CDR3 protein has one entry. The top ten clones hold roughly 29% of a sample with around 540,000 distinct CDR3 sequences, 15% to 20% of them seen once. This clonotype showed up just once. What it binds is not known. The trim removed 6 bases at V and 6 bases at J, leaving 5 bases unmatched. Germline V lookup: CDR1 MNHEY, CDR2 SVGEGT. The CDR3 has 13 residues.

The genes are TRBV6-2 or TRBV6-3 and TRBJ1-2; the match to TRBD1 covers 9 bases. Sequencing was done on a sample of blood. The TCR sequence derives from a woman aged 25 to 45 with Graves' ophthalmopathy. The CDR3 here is CASRNRGPDGYTF. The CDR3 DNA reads TGTGCCAGCAGAAACAGGGGGCCCGATGGCTACACCTTC.